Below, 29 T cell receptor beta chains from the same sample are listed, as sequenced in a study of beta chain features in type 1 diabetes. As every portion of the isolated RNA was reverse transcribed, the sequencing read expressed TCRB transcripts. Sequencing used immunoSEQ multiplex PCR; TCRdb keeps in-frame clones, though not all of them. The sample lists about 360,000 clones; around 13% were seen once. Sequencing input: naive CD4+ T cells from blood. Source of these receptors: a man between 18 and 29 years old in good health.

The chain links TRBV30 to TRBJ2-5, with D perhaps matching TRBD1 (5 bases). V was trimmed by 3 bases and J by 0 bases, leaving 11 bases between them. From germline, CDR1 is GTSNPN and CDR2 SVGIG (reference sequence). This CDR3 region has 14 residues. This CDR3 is CAWSADRDQETQYF. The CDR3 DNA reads TGTGCCTGGAGCGCCGACAGAGACCAAGAGACCCAGTACTTC.

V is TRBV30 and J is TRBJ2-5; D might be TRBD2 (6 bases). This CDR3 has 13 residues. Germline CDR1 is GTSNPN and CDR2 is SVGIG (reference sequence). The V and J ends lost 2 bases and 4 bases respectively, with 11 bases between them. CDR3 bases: TGTGCCTGGAGTCCGGGGGTCGGAGAGACCCAGTACTTC. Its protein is CAWSPGVGETQYF.

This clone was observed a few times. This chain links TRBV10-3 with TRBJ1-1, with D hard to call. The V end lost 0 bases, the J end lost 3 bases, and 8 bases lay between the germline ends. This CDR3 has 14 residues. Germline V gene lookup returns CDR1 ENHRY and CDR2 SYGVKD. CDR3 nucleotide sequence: TGTGCCATCAGTGAGTCTGGCCTCTACACTGAAGCTTTCTTT. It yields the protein CAISESGLYTEAFF.

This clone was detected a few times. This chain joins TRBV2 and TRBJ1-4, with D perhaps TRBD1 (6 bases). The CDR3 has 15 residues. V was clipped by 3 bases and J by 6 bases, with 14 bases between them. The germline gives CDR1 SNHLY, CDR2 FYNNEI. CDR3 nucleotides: TGTGCCAGCAGTGAGCAGGGGACCGCGCATGAAAAACTGTTTTTT. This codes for CASSEQGTAHEKLFF.

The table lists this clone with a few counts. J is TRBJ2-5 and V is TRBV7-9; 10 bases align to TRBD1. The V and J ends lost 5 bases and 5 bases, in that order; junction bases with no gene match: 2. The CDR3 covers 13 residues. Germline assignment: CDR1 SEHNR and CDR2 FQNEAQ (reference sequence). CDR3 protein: CASSLGQGETQYF. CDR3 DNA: TGTGCCAGCAGCCTGGGACAGGGGGAGACCCAGTACTTC.

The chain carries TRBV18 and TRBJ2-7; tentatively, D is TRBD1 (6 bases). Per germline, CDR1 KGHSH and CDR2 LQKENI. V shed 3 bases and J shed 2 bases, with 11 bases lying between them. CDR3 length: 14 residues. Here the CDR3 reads CASSPGQSAYEQYF. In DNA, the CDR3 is TGTGCCAGCTCACCCGGACAGTCGGCCTACGAGCAGTACTTC.

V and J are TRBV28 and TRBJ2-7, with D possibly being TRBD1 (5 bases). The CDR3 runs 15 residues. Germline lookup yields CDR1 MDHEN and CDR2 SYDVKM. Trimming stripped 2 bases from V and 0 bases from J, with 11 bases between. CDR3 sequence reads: CASSLSLQASYEQYF. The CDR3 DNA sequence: TGTGCCAGCAGTTTAAGTCTACAGGCCTCCTACGAGCAGTACTTC.

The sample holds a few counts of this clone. The CDR3 reads CASSLHSRGGEKLFF. The CDR3 nucleotides read TGTGCCAGCAGCTTACATTCCAGGGGCGGTGAAAAACTGTTTTTT. The V and J genes are TRBV7-9 and TRBJ1-4; tentative D call: TRBD1 (6 bases). Germline CDR1 is SEHNR and CDR2 is FQNEAQ (reference sequence). This CDR3 comprises 15 residues. V shed 2 bases and J shed 7 bases, with 14 bases lying between them.

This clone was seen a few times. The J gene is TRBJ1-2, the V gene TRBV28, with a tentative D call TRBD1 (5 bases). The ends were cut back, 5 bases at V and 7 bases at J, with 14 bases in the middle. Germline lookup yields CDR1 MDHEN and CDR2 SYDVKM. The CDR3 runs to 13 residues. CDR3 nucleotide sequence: TGTGCCAGCAGTCCCACGGGGGTCGGTGGCTACACCTTC. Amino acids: CASSPTGVGGYTF.

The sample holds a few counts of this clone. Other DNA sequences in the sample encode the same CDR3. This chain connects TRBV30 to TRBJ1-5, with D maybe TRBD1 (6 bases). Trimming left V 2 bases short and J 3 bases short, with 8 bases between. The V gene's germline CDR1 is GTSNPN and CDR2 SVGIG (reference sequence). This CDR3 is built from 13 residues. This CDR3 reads CAWSTGSNQPQHF. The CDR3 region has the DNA TGTGCCTGGAGTACAGGGTCCAATCAGCCCCAGCATTTT.

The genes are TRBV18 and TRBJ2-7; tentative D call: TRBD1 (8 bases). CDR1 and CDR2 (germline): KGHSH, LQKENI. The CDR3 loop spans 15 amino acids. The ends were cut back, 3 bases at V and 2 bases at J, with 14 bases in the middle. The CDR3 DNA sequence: TGTGCCAGCTCACCTGGAACAGGGGGGGCCTACGAGCAGTACTTC. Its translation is CASSPGTGGAYEQYF.

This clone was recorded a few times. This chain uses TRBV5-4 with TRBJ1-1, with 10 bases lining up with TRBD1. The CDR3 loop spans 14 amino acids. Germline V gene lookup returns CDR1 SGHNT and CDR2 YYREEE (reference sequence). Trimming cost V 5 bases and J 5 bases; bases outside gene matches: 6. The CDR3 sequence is CASSSGQGTTEAFF. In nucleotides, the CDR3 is TGTGCCAGCAGTTCGGGACAGGGGACTACTGAAGCTTTCTTT.

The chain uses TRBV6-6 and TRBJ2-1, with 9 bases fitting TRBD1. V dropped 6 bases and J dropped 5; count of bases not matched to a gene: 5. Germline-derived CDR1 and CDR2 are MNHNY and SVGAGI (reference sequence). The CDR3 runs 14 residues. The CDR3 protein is CASSRQGGNNEQFF. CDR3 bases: TGTGCCAGCAGCCGACAGGGGGGGAACAATGAGCAGTTCTTC.

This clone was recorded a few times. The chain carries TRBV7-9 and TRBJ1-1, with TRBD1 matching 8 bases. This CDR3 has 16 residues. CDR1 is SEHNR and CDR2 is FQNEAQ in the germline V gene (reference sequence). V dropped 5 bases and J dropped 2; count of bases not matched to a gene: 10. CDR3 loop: CASSPAAGGLNTEAFF. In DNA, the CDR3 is TGTGCCAGCAGCCCGGCGGCAGGGGGCTTAAACACTGAAGCTTTCTTT. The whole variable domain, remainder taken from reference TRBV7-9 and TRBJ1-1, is DTGVSQNPRHKITKRGQNVTFRCDPISEHNRLYWYRQTLGQGPEFLTYFQNEAQLEKSRLLSDRFSAERPKGSFSTLEIQRTEQGDSAMYLCASSPAAGGLNTEAFFGQGTRLTVV.

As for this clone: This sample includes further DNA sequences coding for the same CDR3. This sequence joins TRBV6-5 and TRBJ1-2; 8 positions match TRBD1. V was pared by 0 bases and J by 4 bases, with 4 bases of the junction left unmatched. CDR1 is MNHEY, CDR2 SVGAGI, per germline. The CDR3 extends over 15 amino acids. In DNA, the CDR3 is TGTGCCAGCAGTTACTCGACAGGGGTGGGCTATGGCTACACCTTC. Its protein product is CASSYSTGVGYGYTF.

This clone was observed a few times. CDR3 loop: CASSPVFGEAGNTIYF. CDR3 nucleotides: TGTGCCAGCTCACCAGTATTCGGGGAAGCGGGAAACACCATATATTTT. The chain combines TRBV18 with TRBJ1-3, with no clear D. From germline, CDR1 is KGHSH and CDR2 LQKENI. CDR3 length: 16 residues. V lost 2 bases, J lost 4 bases, and 15 bases lay in between.

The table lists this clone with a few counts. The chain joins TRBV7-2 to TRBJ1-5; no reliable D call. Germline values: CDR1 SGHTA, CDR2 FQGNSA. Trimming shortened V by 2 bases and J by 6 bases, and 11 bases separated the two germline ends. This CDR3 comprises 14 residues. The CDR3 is CASSLLKSGQPQHF. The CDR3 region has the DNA TGTGCCAGCAGCTTATTAAAATCCGGTCAGCCCCAGCATTTT.

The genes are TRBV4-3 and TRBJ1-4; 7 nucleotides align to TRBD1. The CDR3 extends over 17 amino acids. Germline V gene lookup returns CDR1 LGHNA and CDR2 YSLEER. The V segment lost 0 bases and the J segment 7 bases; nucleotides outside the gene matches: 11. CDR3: CASSQDPRQGLGEKLFF. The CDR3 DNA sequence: TGCGCCAGCAGCCAAGATCCCAGACAGGGCTTAGGTGAAAAACTGTTTTTT.

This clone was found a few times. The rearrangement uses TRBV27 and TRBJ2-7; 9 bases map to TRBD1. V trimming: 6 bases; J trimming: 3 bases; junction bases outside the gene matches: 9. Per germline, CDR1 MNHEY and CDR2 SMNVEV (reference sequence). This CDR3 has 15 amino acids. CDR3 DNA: TGTGCCAGCAGAAAACCGGGACAGGGCTTCTACGAGCAGTACTTC. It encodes CASRKPGQGFYEQYF.

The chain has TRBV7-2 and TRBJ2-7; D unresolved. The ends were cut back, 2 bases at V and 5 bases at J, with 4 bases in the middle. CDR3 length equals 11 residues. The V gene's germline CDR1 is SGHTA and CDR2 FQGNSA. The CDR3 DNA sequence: TGTGCCAGCAGCTTAACTGACGAGCAGTACTTC. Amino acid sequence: CASSLTDEQYF.

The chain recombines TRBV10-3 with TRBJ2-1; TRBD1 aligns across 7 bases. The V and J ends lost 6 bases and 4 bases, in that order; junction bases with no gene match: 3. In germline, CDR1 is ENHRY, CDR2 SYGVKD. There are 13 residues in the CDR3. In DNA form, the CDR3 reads TGTGCCATCAGCCGGGACAGTTACAATGAGCAGTTCTTC. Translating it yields CAISRDSYNEQFF.

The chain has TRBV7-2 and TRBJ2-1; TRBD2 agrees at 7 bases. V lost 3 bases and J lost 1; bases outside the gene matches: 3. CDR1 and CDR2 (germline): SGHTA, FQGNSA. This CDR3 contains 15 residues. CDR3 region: CASSLGGGSYNEQFF. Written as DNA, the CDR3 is TGTGCCAGCAGCTTGGGCGGGGGATCCTACAATGAGCAGTTCTTC.

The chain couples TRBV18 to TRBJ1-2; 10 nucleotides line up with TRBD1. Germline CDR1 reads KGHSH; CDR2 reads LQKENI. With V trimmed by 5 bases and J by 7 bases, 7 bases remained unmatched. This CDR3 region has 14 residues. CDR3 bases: TGTGCCAGCTCAACCGTAGGGACAGGGGCTGGCTACACCTTC. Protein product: CASSTVGTGAGYTF. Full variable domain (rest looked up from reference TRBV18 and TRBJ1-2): NAGVMQNPRHLVRRRGQEARLRCSPMKGHSHVYWYRQLPEEGLKFMVYLQKENIIDESGMPKERFSAEFPKEGPSILRIQQVVRGDSAAYFCASSTVGTGAGYTFGSGTRLTVV.

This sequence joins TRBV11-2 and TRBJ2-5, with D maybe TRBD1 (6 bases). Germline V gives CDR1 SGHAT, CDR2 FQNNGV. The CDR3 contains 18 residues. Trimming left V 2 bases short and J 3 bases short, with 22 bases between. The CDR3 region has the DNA TGTGCCAGCAGCTTACCAACCTACTACGGACAGAACAAAGAGACCCAGTACTTC. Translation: CASSLPTYYGQNKETQYF.

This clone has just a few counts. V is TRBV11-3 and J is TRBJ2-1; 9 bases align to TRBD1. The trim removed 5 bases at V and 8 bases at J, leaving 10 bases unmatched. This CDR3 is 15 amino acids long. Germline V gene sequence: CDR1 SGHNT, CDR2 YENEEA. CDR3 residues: CASSPGTGWGDEQFF. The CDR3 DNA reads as TGTGCCAGCAGCCCCGGGACAGGGTGGGGGGATGAGCAGTTCTTC.

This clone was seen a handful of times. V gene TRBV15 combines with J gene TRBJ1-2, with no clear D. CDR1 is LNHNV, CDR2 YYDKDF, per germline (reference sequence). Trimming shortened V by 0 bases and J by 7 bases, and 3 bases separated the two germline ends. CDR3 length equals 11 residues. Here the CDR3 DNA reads TGTGCCACCAGCAGAGATAGTGGCTACACCTTC. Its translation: CATSRDSGYTF.

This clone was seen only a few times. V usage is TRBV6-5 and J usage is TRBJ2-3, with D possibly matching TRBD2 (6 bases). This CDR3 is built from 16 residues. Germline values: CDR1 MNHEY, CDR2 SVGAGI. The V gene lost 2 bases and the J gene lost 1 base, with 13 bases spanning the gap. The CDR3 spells CASSYPYGGGTDTQYF. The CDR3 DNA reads TGTGCCAGCAGTTACCCTTATGGCGGGGGCACAGATACGCAGTATTTT.

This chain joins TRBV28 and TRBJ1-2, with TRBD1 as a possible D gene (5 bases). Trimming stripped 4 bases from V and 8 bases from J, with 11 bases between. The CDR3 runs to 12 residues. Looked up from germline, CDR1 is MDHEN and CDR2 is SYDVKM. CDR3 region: CASSSQGRGYTF. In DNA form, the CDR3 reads TGTGCCAGCAGTTCCCAGGGTCGAGGCTACACCTTC.

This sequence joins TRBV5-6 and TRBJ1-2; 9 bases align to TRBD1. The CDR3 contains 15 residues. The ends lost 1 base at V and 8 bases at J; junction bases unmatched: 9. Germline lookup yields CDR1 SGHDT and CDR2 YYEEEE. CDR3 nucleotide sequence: TGTGCCAGCAGCTTGAGTTTCGGGACAGGGCGAGGCTACACCTTC. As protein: CASSLSFGTGRGYTF. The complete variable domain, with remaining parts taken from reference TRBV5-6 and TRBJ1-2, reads DAGVTQSPTHLIKTRGQQVTLRCSPKSGHDTVSWYQQALGQGPQFIFQYYEEEERQRGNFPDRFSGHQFPNYSSELNVNALLLGDSALYLCASSLSFGTGRGYTFGSGTRLTVV.